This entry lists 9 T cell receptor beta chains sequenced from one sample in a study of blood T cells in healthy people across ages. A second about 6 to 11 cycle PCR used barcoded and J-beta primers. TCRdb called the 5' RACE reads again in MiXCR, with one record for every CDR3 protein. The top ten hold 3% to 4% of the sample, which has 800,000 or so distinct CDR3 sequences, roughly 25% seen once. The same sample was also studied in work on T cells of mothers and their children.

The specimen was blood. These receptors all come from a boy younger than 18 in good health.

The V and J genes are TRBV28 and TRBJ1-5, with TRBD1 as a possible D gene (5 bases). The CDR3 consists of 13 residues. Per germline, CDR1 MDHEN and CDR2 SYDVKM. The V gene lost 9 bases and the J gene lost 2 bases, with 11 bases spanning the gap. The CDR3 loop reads CASYSRGNQPQHF. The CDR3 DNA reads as TGTGCCAGTTACTCCAGGGGCAATCAGCCCCAGCATTTT.

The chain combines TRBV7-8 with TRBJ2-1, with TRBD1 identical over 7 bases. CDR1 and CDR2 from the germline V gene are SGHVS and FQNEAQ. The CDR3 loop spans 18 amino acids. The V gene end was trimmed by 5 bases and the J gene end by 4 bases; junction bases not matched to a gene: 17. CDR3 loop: CASSPRQGRGTSYNEQFF. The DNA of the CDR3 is TGTGCCAGCAGCCCAAGACAGGGCAGGGGTACTTCTTACAATGAGCAGTTCTTC.

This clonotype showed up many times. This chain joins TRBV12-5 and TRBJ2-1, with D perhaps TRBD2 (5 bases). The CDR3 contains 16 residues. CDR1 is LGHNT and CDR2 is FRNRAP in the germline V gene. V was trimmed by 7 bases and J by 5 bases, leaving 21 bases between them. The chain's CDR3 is CASAPGSGGSDNEQFF. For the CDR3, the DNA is TGTGCTAGTGCCCCGGGGTCTGGCGGGTCCGACAATGAGCAGTTCTTC.

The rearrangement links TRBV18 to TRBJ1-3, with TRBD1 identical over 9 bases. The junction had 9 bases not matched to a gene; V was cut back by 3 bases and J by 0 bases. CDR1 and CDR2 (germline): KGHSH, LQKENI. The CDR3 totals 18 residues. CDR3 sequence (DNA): TGTGCCAGCTCACCGAGGACAGGGGCTAAGACCTCTGGAAACACCATATATTTT. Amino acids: CASSPRTGAKTSGNTIYF.

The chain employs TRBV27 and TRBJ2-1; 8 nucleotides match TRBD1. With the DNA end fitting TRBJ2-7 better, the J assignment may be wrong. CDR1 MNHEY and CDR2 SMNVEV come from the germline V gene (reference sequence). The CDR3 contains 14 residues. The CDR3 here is CASSLSTGAGEQYF. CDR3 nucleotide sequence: TGTGCCAGCAGTTTATCGACAGGGGCGGGCGAGCAGTACTTC.

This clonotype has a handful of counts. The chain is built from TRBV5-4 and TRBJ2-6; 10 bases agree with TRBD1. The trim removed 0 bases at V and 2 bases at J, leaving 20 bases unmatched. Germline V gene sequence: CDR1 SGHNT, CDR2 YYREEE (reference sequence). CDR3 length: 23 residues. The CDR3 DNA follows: TGTGCCAGCAGCTTGGGGGGGTTTTTGTTTTGGGACAGGGGTTTGGCTGGGGCCAACGTCCTGACTTTC. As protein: CASSLGGFLFWDRGLAGANVLTF.

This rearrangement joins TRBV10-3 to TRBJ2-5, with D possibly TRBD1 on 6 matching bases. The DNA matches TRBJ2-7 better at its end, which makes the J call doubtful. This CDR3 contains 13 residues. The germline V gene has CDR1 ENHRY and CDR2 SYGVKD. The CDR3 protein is CAISEGQIYEQYF. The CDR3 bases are TGTGCCATCAGTGAGGGACAGATTTACGAGCAGTACTTC.

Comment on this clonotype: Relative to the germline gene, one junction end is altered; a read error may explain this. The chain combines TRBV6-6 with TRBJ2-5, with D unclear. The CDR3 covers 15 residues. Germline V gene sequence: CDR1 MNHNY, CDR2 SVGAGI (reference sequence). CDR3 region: CASRNQGPDLETQYF. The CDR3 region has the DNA TGCGCCAGCCGGAATCAAGGGCCAGATTTAGAGACCCAGTACTTC.

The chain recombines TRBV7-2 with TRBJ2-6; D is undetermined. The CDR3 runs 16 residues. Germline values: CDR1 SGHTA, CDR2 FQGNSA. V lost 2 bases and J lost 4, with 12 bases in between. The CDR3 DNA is TGTGCCAGCAGCTTACGATCTGGTCTGGGGGCCAACGTCCTGACTTTC. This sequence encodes CASSLRSGLGANVLTF.